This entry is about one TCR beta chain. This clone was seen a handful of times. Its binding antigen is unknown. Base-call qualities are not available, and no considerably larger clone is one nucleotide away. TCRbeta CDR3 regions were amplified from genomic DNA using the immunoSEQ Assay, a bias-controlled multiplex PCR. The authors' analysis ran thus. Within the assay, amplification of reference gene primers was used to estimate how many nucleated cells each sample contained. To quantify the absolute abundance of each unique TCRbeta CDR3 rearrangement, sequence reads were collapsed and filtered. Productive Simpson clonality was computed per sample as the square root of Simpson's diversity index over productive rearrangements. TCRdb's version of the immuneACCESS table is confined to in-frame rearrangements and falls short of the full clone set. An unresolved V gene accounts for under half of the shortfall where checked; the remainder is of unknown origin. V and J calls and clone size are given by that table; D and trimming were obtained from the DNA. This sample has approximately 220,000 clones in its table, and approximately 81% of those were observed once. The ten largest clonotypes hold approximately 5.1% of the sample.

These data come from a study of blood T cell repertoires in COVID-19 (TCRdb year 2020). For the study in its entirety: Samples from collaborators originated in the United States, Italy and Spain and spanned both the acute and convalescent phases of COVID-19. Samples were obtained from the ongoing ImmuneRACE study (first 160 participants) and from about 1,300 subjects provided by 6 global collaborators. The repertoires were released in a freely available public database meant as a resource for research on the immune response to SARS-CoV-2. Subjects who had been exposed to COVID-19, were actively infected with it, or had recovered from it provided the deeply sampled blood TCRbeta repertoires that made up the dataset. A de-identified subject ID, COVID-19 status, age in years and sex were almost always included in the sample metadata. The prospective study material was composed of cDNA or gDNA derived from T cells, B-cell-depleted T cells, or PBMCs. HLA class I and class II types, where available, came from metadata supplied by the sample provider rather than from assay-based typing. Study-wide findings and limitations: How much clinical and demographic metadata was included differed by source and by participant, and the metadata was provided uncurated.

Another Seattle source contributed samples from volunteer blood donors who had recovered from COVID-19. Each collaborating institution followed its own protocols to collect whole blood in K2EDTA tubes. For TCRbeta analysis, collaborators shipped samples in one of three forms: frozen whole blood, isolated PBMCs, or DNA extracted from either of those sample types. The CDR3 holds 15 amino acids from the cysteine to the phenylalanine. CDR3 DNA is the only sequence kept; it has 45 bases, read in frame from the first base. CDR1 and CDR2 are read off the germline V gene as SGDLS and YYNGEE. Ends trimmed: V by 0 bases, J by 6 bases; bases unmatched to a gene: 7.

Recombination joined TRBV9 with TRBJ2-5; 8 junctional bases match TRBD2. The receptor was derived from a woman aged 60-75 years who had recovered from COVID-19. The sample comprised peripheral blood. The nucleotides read TGTGCCAGCAGCGTAGACAGCGGGGGCGAGCAGACCCAGTACTTC. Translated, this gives CASSVDSGGEQTQYF.